The next 32 T cell receptor beta chains were all read from a single sample in a study of cytomegalovirus exposure and HLA in healthy donors. Both 60 Vbeta primers and 13 Jbeta primers went into the PCR. Generated by immunoSEQ multiplex PCR, the TCRdb table keeps only in-frame clones and is missing some. The profile shows some 130,000 clones, 75% to 90% of them singletons. The sequencing input was PBMCs. These TCRs come from a man aged 35 to 55 in good health and CMV-seronegative.

The gene calls are TRBV15 and TRBJ2-5, with D possibly being TRBD2 (5 bases). Trimming shortened V by 0 bases and J by 1 base, and 9 bases separated the two germline ends. The CDR3 totals 15 residues. CDR1 is LNHNV and CDR2 is YYDKDF in the germline V gene (reference sequence). The DNA for the CDR3 is TGTGCCACCAGCAGAGATGCGGGTAGCCAAGAGACCCAGTACTTC. Translating gives CATSRDAGSQETQYF.

V usage is TRBV12-5 and J usage is TRBJ2-1, with D possibly being TRBD1 (6 bases). Per the germline V gene, CDR1 is LGHNT and CDR2 is FRNRAP. The CDR3 is 11 amino acids. V was clipped by 6 bases and J by 7 bases, with 7 bases between them. The CDR3 reads CASGRGNEQFF. In DNA, the CDR3 is TGTGCTAGTGGCAGGGGTAATGAGCAGTTCTTC.

This chain joins TRBV7-6 and TRBJ1-3; 9 nucleotides agree with TRBD1. This CDR3 is built from 16 residues. Germline trimming cut 1 base from V and 6 bases from J; bases unmatched to any gene: 7. The V gene's germline CDR1 is SGHVS and CDR2 FNYEAQ. The CDR3 loop is CASSLGGQGLENTIYF. DNA of the CDR3: TGTGCCAGCAGCTTAGGGGGACAGGGCCTTGAAAACACCATATATTTT.

V and J are TRBV10-3 and TRBJ2-1; 7 bases line up with TRBD2. V shed 0 bases and J 5 bases; nucleotides not matched to a gene: 4. Germline values: CDR1 ENHRY, CDR2 SYGVKD. The CDR3 extends over 15 amino acids. This chain's CDR3 is CAISESGREHNEQFF. CDR3 in DNA: TGTGCCATCAGTGAGTCGGGGCGGGAGCACAATGAGCAGTTCTTC.

This rearrangement joins TRBV6-5 to TRBJ1-1; 9 bases match TRBD1. Germline CDR1 reads MNHEY; CDR2 reads SVGAGI. This CDR3 region has 13 residues. With V trimmed by 6 bases and J by 3 bases, 2 bases remained unmatched. This chain's CDR3 is CASRQGADTEAFF. As DNA, the CDR3 is TGTGCCAGCAGACAGGGGGCTGACACTGAAGCTTTCTTT.

The chain couples TRBV27 to TRBJ1-6; D gene ambiguous. The CDR3 is made up of 19 amino acids. Trimming cost V 3 bases and J 2 bases, with 20 bases left between them. Germline V lookup: CDR1 MNHEY, CDR2 SMNVEV (reference sequence). CDR3 in DNA: TGTGCCAGCAGTTTGGTGGGCCAGCTAGCCTTCCCCTATAATTCACCCCTCCACTTT. This gives the protein CASSLVGQLAFPYNSPLHF.

Turning to this clone: A read error may account for a junction end that differs from germline. The chain is built from TRBV11-2 and TRBJ2-5; the match to TRBD1 covers 11 bases. The CDR3 sequence is 14 residues long. Looked up from germline, CDR1 is SGHAT and CDR2 is FQNNGV. The chain's CDR3 is CASSRPWDRGYRDF. CDR3 sequence (DNA): TGTGCCAGCAGCCGGCCTTGGGACAGGGGGTACCGGGACTTC. The full variable domain, completed using reference TRBV11-2 and TRBJ2-5, is EAGVAQSPRYKIIEKRQSVAFWCNPISGHATLYWYQQILGQGPKLLIQFQNNGVVDDSQLPKDRFSAERLKGVDSTLKIQPAKLEDSAVYLCASSRPWDRGYRDFGPGTRLLVL.

V usage is TRBV19 and J usage is TRBJ2-7; 11 bases map to TRBD2. Trimming took 6 bases from V and 2 from J; bases not matched to a gene: 9. CDR1 is LNHDA, CDR2 SQIVND, per germline (reference sequence). CDR3 length: 16 residues. The CDR3 DNA sequence: TGTGCCAGTAGCCCCCAGGCTAGCGGGGGGACCTACGAGCAGTACTTC. Its protein product is CASSPQASGGTYEQYF.

This clone was seen more than once but under ten times. The V gene is TRBV6-5, the J gene TRBJ2-1; the match to TRBD1 covers 12 bases. Germline V gene data show CDR1 as MNHEY and CDR2 as SVGAGI. V was clipped by 4 bases and J by 8 bases; unmatched bases: 6. The CDR3 has 15 amino acids. This CDR3 reads CASSLPGTGGDEQFF. The CDR3 nucleotides are TGTGCCAGCAGTTTGCCCGGGACAGGGGGCGATGAGCAGTTCTTC.

A single count supports this clone. This chain connects TRBV27 to TRBJ2-1; D possibly corresponds to TRBD2 (5 bases). The CDR3 is made up of 14 amino acids. V was clipped by 0 bases and J by 7 bases, with 10 bases between them. The germline gives CDR1 MNHEY, CDR2 SMNVEV (reference sequence). CDR3 bases: TGTGCCAGCAGTTTATCCCCGGGGTGGAATGAGCAGTTCTTC. The encoded protein is CASSLSPGWNEQFF.

The V gene is TRBV13, the J gene TRBJ2-7, with 7 nucleotides matching TRBD1. This CDR3 region has 14 residues. Per germline, CDR1 PRHDT and CDR2 FYEKMQ (reference sequence). The ends lost 0 bases at V and 2 bases at J; junction bases unmatched: 1. CDR3 region: CASSLGTGTYEQYF. The CDR3 coding sequence is TGTGCCAGCAGCTTAGGGACAGGGACCTACGAGCAGTACTTC.

V usage is TRBV15 and J usage is TRBJ2-7; TRBD2 aligns across 9 bases. The CDR3 sequence is 15 residues long. Germline values: CDR1 LNHNV, CDR2 YYDKDF (reference sequence). Trimming cost V 0 bases and J 5 bases; bases outside gene matches: 5. The CDR3 region is CATSREAGGWNEQYF. The CDR3 DNA reads TGTGCCACCAGCAGAGAGGCGGGAGGGTGGAACGAGCAGTACTTC.

The chain employs TRBV7-9 and TRBJ2-7, with a tentative D call TRBD1 (6 bases). The germline V gene encodes CDR1 SEHNR and CDR2 FQNEAQ (reference sequence). This CDR3 contains 15 residues. The ends were cut back, 4 bases at V and 0 bases at J, with 13 bases in the middle. This CDR3 is CASSYSGDNSYEQYF. The CDR3 DNA is TGTGCCAGCAGCTATAGTGGGGACAACTCCTACGAGCAGTACTTC. Full variable domain (remainder filled in from reference TRBV7-9 and TRBJ2-7): DTGVSQNPRHKITKRGQNVTFRCDPISEHNRLYWYRQTLGQGPEFLTYFQNEAQLEKSRLLSDRFSAERPKGSFSTLEIQRTEQGDSAMYLCASSYSGDNSYEQYFGPGTRLTVT.

J is TRBJ2-7 and V is TRBV4-1; D perhaps matches TRBD2 (5 bases). Trimming removed 1 base at V and 0 bases at J, with 13 bases between. Looked up from germline, CDR1 is MGHRA and CDR2 is YSYEKL. This CDR3 spans 16 amino acids. For the CDR3, the DNA is TGCGCCAGCAGCCAAGCAACGGGGTTCAGCTCCTACGAGCAGTACTTC. Translating it yields CASSQATGFSSYEQYF.

CDR3 bases: TGTGCCAGCTCTCTGCAAGAGACCCAGTACTTC. Its protein product is CASSLQETQYF. This chain uses TRBV18 with TRBJ2-5; D ambiguous. This CDR3 spans 11 amino acids. V lost 6 bases and J lost 2, with 4 bases in between. Germline-derived CDR1 and CDR2 are KGHSH and LQKENI.

The chain employs TRBV19 and TRBJ1-5, with D possibly TRBD1 on 5 matching bases. The CDR3 covers 15 residues. The germline CDR1 and CDR2 sequences are LNHDA and SQIVND (reference sequence). V was clipped by 2 bases and J by 3 bases, with 11 bases between them. The CDR3 protein is CASSIQGRDNQPQHF. For the CDR3, the DNA is TGTGCCAGTAGTATACAGGGAAGGGACAATCAGCCCCAGCATTTT. The entire variable domain, with the rest obtained from reference TRBV19 and TRBJ1-5, is as follows: DGGITQSPKYLFRKEGQNVTLSCEQNLNHDAMYWYRQDPGQGLRLIYYSQIVNDFQKGDIAEGYSVSREKKESFPLTVTSAQKNPTAFYLCASSIQGRDNQPQHFGDGTRLSIL.

The J gene is TRBJ1-2, the V gene TRBV7-3, with 8 bases aligning to TRBD1. V shed 10 bases and J 6 bases; nucleotides not matched to a gene: 13. This CDR3 region has 14 residues. Germline V gives CDR1 SGHTA, CDR2 FQGTGA. The CDR3 DNA is TGTGCCACCTCCGCTCCGGCAGGGGGCGATGGCTACACCTTC. It encodes CATSAPAGGDGYTF.

This clone appeared a few times. The chain couples TRBV6-5 to TRBJ2-7; weak D call: TRBD2 (5 bases). The CDR3 is 11 residues long. CDR1 and CDR2 from the germline V gene are MNHEY and SVGAGI. Trimming took 5 bases from V and 11 from J, leaving 13 bases between them. The DNA for the CDR3 is TGTGCCAGCAGTCAAAGGGAGAGGGAGTACTTC. Encoded protein: CASSQREREYF.

The chain couples TRBV5-1 to TRBJ2-2; D is possibly TRBD2 (6 bases). V was shortened by 3 bases and J by 4 bases, with 10 bases between the two germline ends. This CDR3 is 14 amino acids long. The germline gives CDR1 SGHRS, CDR2 YFSETQ. CDR3 sequence reads: CASSSRDATGELFF. The CDR3 DNA is TGCGCCAGCAGCTCGCGGGACGCCACCGGGGAGCTGTTTTTT.

The gene calls are TRBV6-5 and TRBJ2-1; 7 bases are a match to TRBD2. The CDR3 extends over 16 amino acids. CDR1 is MNHEY and CDR2 is SVGAGI in the germline V gene. The junction had 10 bases not matched to a gene; V was cut back by 0 bases and J by 8 bases. In nucleotides, the CDR3 is TGTGCCAGCAGTTACTCACGACTAGCTCTTAACCATGAGCAGTTCTTC. Translating gives CASSYSRLALNHEQFF.

CDR3 protein: CASSLREGADTQYF. CDR3 coding DNA: TGTGCCAGCAGCTTAAGAGAGGGCGCAGATACGCAGTATTTT. V and J are TRBV11-3 and TRBJ2-3; perhaps TRBD2 as D (5 bases). V was clipped by 2 bases and J by 4 bases, with 10 bases between them. The CDR3 extends over 14 amino acids. The V gene's germline CDR1 is SGHNT and CDR2 YENEEA.

V is TRBV15 and J is TRBJ1-1; unclear D gene. Germline values: CDR1 LNHNV, CDR2 YYDKDF (reference sequence). The V end was cut by 3 bases, the J end by 8 bases, with 22 bases between. The CDR3 runs to 16 residues. CDR3: CATSRIDGVLKGEAFF. Here the CDR3 DNA reads TGTGCCACCAGCAGGATAGACGGGGTCCTGAAAGGAGAAGCTTTCTTT.

The V call is TRBV2, the J call TRBJ2-1; D remains ambiguous. V dropped 7 bases and J dropped 0 bases, with 10 bases sitting between them. CDR1 is SNHLY, CDR2 FYNNEI, per germline. The CDR3 is 14 residues long. The CDR3 DNA reads TGTGCCAGCACTAACAGTCTCTCCTACAATGAGCAGTTCTTC. This translates into CASTNSLSYNEQFF.

This clone was seen a single time. V usage is TRBV12-5 and J usage is TRBJ2-3; perhaps TRBD1 as D (5 bases). The CDR3 length is 13 residues. Germline-derived CDR1 and CDR2 are LGHNT and FRNRAP. V shed 5 bases and J shed 5 bases, with 11 bases lying between them. CDR3 in DNA: TGTGCTAGTGGTCTAGGGGTTGGAGATACGCAGTATTTT. Translation: CASGLGVGDTQYF.

CDR3 nucleotides: TGTGCCAGCAGTTTTCGGCTAGCGGGGTCGTCCTACAATGAGCAGTTCTTC. This sequence encodes CASSFRLAGSSYNEQFF. J is TRBJ2-1 and V is TRBV28, with TRBD2 matching over 9 bases. The CDR3 is 17 amino acids. V was clipped by 3 bases and J by 1 base; unmatched bases: 7. Per the germline V gene, CDR1 is MDHEN and CDR2 is SYDVKM.

V is TRBV12-5 and J is TRBJ1-5, with D possibly being TRBD1 (6 bases). CDR1 LGHNT and CDR2 FRNRAP come from the germline V gene. The germline V and J ends were trimmed by 1 base and 7 bases, with 8 bases remaining between them. This CDR3 has 13 residues. The CDR3 nucleotides read TGTGCTAGTGGTTTGGACAGGGTGCAGCCCCAGCATTTT. Protein sequence: CASGLDRVQPQHF.

The V gene is TRBV28, the J gene TRBJ2-6; D unclear. The V gene lost 5 bases and the J gene lost 0 bases, with 5 bases spanning the gap. The germline V gene encodes CDR1 MDHEN and CDR2 SYDVKM. There are 14 residues in the CDR3. CDR3 amino acids: CASSPYSGANVLTF. In DNA form, the CDR3 reads TGTGCCAGCAGTCCGTACTCTGGGGCCAACGTCCTGACTTTC.

Only one count was recorded for this clone. Lacking the conserved final phenylalanine or tryptophan, this CDR3 likely reflects a read error. The chain links TRBV28 to TRBJ1-1; D may be TRBD1 (5 bases). Germline V gene data show CDR1 as MDHEN and CDR2 as SYDVKM. The CDR3 totals 13 residues. V lost 5 bases and J lost 1, with 8 bases in between. The CDR3 spells CASSGAPNTEAFV. The CDR3 nucleotides are TGTGCCAGCAGTGGGGCGCCGAACACTGAAGCTTTCGTT.

The J gene is TRBJ2-4, the V gene TRBV18; 11 bases agree with TRBD2. The CDR3 spans 14 residues. Germline lookup yields CDR1 KGHSH and CDR2 LQKENI. V shed 3 bases, J shed 12 bases, and the junction held 7 bases outside the gene matches. Here the CDR3 reads CASSPPGGLAAQYF. The DNA for the CDR3 is TGTGCCAGCTCACCGCCAGGGGGACTAGCGGCTCAGTACTTC.

The J gene is TRBJ2-3, the V gene TRBV25-1; TRBD1 matches at 10 bases. Trimming cost V 6 bases and J 3 bases; bases outside gene matches: 15. The CDR3 totals 18 residues. Looked up from germline, CDR1 is MGHDK and CDR2 is SYGVNS. The CDR3 loop is CASSPSRATGGATDTQYF. The CDR3, as DNA: TGTGCCAGCAGCCCCAGTCGGGCGACAGGGGGCGCGACAGATACGCAGTATTTT.

The J gene is TRBJ2-1, the V gene TRBV5-1, with D possibly TRBD1 on 6 matching bases. In germline, CDR1 is SGHRS, CDR2 YFSETQ. The CDR3 length is 18 residues. Trimming pared 4 bases from V and 0 bases from J, leaving 20 bases between. The CDR3 region has the DNA TGCGCCAGCAGCGATAAAGGGGGTGGGAAAAGCTCCTACAATGAGCAGTTCTTC. This gives the protein CASSDKGGGKSSYNEQFF.

This chain connects TRBV7-2 to TRBJ1-5, with 7 nucleotides matching TRBD1. The CDR3 totals 15 residues. Germline lookup yields CDR1 SGHTA and CDR2 FQGNSA. Trimming took 5 bases from V and 4 from J; bases not matched to a gene: 8. The CDR3 DNA reads as TGTGCCAGCAGCCCCACAGGGGTAGGGAATCAGCCCCAGCATTTT. This gives the protein CASSPTGVGNQPQHF.